The 27 T cell receptor beta chains below come from one sample, sequenced in a study of T cells in Graves' hyperthyroidism and ophthalmopathy. The investigators amplified TCR beta CDR3 regions from RNA transcripts. HTBI primers were the set used in a first-round RT-PCR of the TCR CDR3. TCRdb reprocessed the multiplex PCR reads via MiXCR and lists one record per CDR3 protein. Here the sample spans 200,000 to 250,000 distinct CDR3 sequences, 17% being singletons. Sequencing input: blood. The source of these receptors is a man aged 50 to 59 with Graves' hyperthyroidism.

This clonotype was detected once. The chain recombines TRBV6-1 with TRBJ2-4; TRBD1 matches 8 bases. Germline-derived CDR1 and CDR2 are MNHNS and SASEGT. This CDR3 comprises 13 residues. V dropped 3 bases and J dropped 8; count of bases not matched to a gene: 3. The CDR3 nucleotides read TGTGCCAGCAGTGAGGACAGGGAGGACATTCAGTACTTC. Translated: CASSEDREDIQYF.

The table lists this clonotype with many counts. The gene calls are TRBV7-3 and TRBJ2-1, with 11 bases aligning to TRBD1. The V and J ends lost 5 bases and 4 bases, in that order; junction bases with no gene match: 7. The CDR3 covers 16 residues. Germline V CDR1 and CDR2: SGHTA, FQGTGA. In DNA form, the CDR3 reads TGTGCCAGCAGCAACGCCGGGACAGGGGGGTACAATGAGCAGTTCTTC. Residues: CASSNAGTGGYNEQFF. The full variable domain, with the rest looked up from reference TRBV7-3 and TRBJ2-1, is GAGVSQTPSNKVTEKGKYVELRCDPISGHTALYWYRQSLGQGPEFLIYFQGTGAADDSGLPNDRFFAVRPEGSVSTLKIQRTERGDSAVYLCASSNAGTGGYNEQFFGPGTRLTVL.

This chain links TRBV20-1 with TRBJ2-2; tentative D call: TRBD2 (12 bases). The CDR3 loop spans 19 amino acids. V was shortened by 5 bases and J by 7 bases, with 32 bases between the two germline ends. CDR1 DFQATT and CDR2 SNEGSKA come from the germline V gene (reference sequence). The DNA for the CDR3 is TGCAGTGCTTGGGACAGGGGGGTGCTAGCGGGAGGGCCGGACGGGGAGCTGTTTTTT. Its translation: CSAWDRGVLAGGPDGELFF.

The gene calls are TRBV3-1 and TRBJ1-2; 7 nucleotides align to TRBD1. Trimming took 1 base from V and 8 from J; bases not matched to a gene: 4. The germline CDR1 and CDR2 sequences are LGHDT and YNNKEL (reference sequence). This CDR3 has 13 residues. CDR3 amino acids: CASSQGQGGGYTF. The CDR3 nucleotides read TGTGCCAGCAGCCAAGGACAGGGTGGCGGCTACACCTTC.

This clonotype was observed at least ten times. The chain links TRBV12-3 or TRBV12-4 to TRBJ2-2, with D uncertain. The CDR3 spans 16 residues. V was cut by 3 bases and J by 6 bases, with 17 bases left in between. CDR3 sequence: CASSLDRGSSPGELFF. The CDR3 region has the DNA TGTGCCAGCAGTTTGGACCGAGGAAGTAGTCCCGGGGAGCTGTTTTTT.

This clonotype was seen at least ten times. This rearrangement joins TRBV2 to TRBJ1-5, with D unresolved. Germline V gene sequence: CDR1 SNHLY, CDR2 FYNNEI. V dropped 6 bases and J dropped 0 bases, with 6 bases sitting between them. The CDR3 totals 13 residues. The CDR3 DNA sequence: TGTGCCAGCAGGGGCGATAGCAATCAGCCCCAGCATTTT. Amino acids: CASRGDSNQPQHF.

This clonotype was seen more than once but under ten times. This sequence may be a read error, since a much larger clone differs from it by one base. The chain links TRBV27 to TRBJ1-1, with 9 bases aligning to TRBD1. This CDR3 contains 18 residues. Germline assignment: CDR1 MNHEY and CDR2 SMNVEV (reference sequence). CDR3 nucleotide sequence: TGTGCCAGCAGACCCAACCCGACAGGGGGGTTAATGAACACTGAAGCTCTCTTT. Protein: CASRPNPTGGLMNTEALF.

The table lists this clonotype with many counts. The chain joins TRBV6-1 to TRBJ2-1, with TRBD1 matching over 11 bases. The CDR3 has 18 residues. Germline V gene sequence: CDR1 MNHNS, CDR2 SASEGT. J lost 5 bases, V lost 2 bases, and 11 bases had no gene match. CDR3 protein: CASSETSWTGGWDNEQFF. The CDR3 region has the DNA TGTGCCAGCAGTGAAACGTCATGGACAGGGGGCTGGGACAATGAGCAGTTCTTC.

This clonotype has more than one count but fewer than ten. The chain joins TRBV11-2 to TRBJ2-1, with 13 bases that match TRBD2. The CDR3 extends over 17 amino acids. J gave up 0 bases and V 4 bases, and 3 bases lay outside the gene matches. CDR1 is SGHAT, CDR2 FQNNGV, per germline. The CDR3, as DNA: TGTGCCAGCAGCTCCTGGACTAGCGGGAGCTCCTACAATGAGCAGTTCTTC. Translated, it gives CASSSWTSGSSYNEQFF.

This clonotype was detected ten times or more. V is TRBV20-1 and J is TRBJ2-7; 12 nucleotides match TRBD1. The CDR3 sequence is 16 residues long. The V and J ends lost 0 bases and 0 bases, in that order; junction bases with no gene match: 3. Germline V gene sequence: CDR1 DFQATT, CDR2 SNEGSKA (reference sequence). The CDR3 here is CSARDWGQGASYEQYF. The CDR3 DNA is TGCAGTGCTAGAGATTGGGGACAGGGGGCCTCCTACGAGCAGTACTTC.

This clonotype was seen many times. This sequence joins TRBV20-1 and TRBJ2-5; D unclear. V was trimmed by 5 bases and J by 2 bases, leaving 6 bases between them. Germline V lookup: CDR1 DFQATT, CDR2 SNEGSKA (reference sequence). The CDR3 contains 11 residues. The CDR3 protein is CSAQTQETQYF. In DNA, the CDR3 is TGCAGTGCTCAAACTCAAGAGACCCAGTACTTC.

The chain has TRBV5-4 and TRBJ2-4, with D hard to call. Germline V gives CDR1 SGHNT, CDR2 YYREEE (reference sequence). The CDR3 extends over 13 amino acids. Deletions cut 1 base from V and 5 bases from J, with 7 bases between. CDR3 residues: CASSLFDQNIQYF. The DNA of the CDR3 is TGTGCCAGCAGCTTGTTCGACCAAAACATTCAGTACTTC.

This clonotype was detected once. This sequence may be a read error, since a much larger clone differs from it by one base. This sequence joins TRBV29-1 and TRBJ2-1, with D perhaps matching TRBD2 (6 bases). Per germline, CDR1 SQVTM and CDR2 ANQGSEA. V gave up 6 bases and J gave up 11 bases, with 17 bases separating them. This CDR3 has 12 amino acids. The CDR3 reads CSVRVSGDKQFF. CDR3 DNA sequence: TGCAGCGTACGGGTTAGCGGTGATAAGCAGTTCTTC.

In its sample, this clonotype was seen a few times. This chain joins TRBV7-2 and TRBJ1-2, with TRBD1 matching 8 bases. There are 15 residues in the CDR3. From germline, CDR1 is SGHTA and CDR2 FQGNSA. J lost 8 bases, V lost 4 bases, and 12 bases had no gene match. This CDR3 is CASSSPRTGTMGYTF. The CDR3 coding sequence is TGTGCCAGCAGCTCGCCGCGGACAGGGACGATGGGCTACACCTTC.

This chain uses TRBV19 with TRBJ2-4, with 7 positions matching TRBD1. V lost 7 bases to trimming and J lost 7 bases; unmatched junction nucleotides: 19. The length of the CDR3 is 17 residues. CDR1 LNHDA and CDR2 SQIVND come from the germline V gene (reference sequence). The CDR3 DNA reads TGTGCCAGTACCCCCCCCTGGTCCGGGACAGACTCGAACATTCAGTACTTC. Encoded protein: CASTPPWSGTDSNIQYF.

CDR3: CSADTGNQPQHF. The CDR3 bases are TGCAGTGCTGACACGGGGAATCAGCCCCAGCATTTT. The genes are TRBV20-1 and TRBJ1-5, with D unresolved. Germline V gene data show CDR1 as DFQATT and CDR2 as SNEGSKA (reference sequence). The length of the CDR3 is 12 residues. V was pared by 5 bases and J by 4 bases, with 9 bases between.

CDR3 sequence: CASSDGYGYTF. The CDR3 DNA follows: TGCGCCAGCAGTGATGGGTATGGCTACACCTTC. This rearrangement joins TRBV10-1 to TRBJ1-2, with no clear D. The CDR3 is 11 amino acids. The V gene's germline CDR1 is WNHNN and CDR2 SYGVQD (reference sequence). Trimming removed 3 bases at V and 5 bases at J, with 4 bases between.

This clonotype was picked up many times. The chain has TRBV7-9 and TRBJ2-5; 9 bases are a match to TRBD1. Trimming removed 6 bases from V and 5 bases from J; junction bases left unmatched: 13. The CDR3 has 16 amino acids. The germline CDR1 and CDR2 sequences are SEHNR and FQNEAQ (reference sequence). This chain's CDR3 is CASREETGGRIETQYF. CDR3 nucleotides: TGTGCCAGCAGAGAAGAGACAGGGGGTCGGATTGAGACCCAGTACTTC. Looking up the rest from reference TRBV7-9 and TRBJ2-5 gives the full variable domain: DTGVSQNPRHKITKRGQNVTFRCDPISEHNRLYWYRQTLGQGPEFLTYFQNEAQLEKSRLLSDRFSAERPKGSFSTLEIQRTEQGDSAMYLCASREETGGRIETQYFGPGTRLLVL.

The V call is TRBV5-1, the J call TRBJ2-7, with 8 nucleotides matching TRBD2. The CDR3 totals 15 residues. Looked up from germline, CDR1 is SGHRS and CDR2 is YFSETQ. V was clipped by 4 bases and J by 2 bases; unmatched bases: 8. CDR3 protein: CASSPEVAGPYEQYF. The CDR3 DNA is TGCGCCAGCAGCCCGGAGGTAGCGGGGCCCTACGAGCAGTACTTC.

The chain uses TRBV3-1 and TRBJ2-7, with D possibly being TRBD2 (5 bases). The CDR3 sequence is 13 residues long. V shed 4 bases and J shed 3 bases, with 10 bases lying between them. Germline V gene data show CDR1 as LGHDT and CDR2 as YNNKEL (reference sequence). CDR3 protein: CASSPSRDYEQYF. Written as DNA, the CDR3 is TGTGCCAGCAGCCCTAGCCGAGACTACGAGCAGTACTTC.

The rearrangement joins TRBV6-9 to TRBJ2-7, with 8 bases that match TRBD1. CDR3 length: 15 residues. Germline loops: CDR1 MNHGY, CDR2 SVAAGI. V shed 3 bases and J 2 bases; nucleotides not matched to a gene: 6. CDR3 nucleotides: TGTGCCAGCAGTTACCGACAGGGGTTCCCCTACGAGCAGTACTTC. It is translated as CASSYRQGFPYEQYF.

In the case of this clonotype: At one end the junction does not follow the germline gene, possibly because of a read error. The chain employs TRBV13 and TRBJ2-2; 9 bases match TRBD2. Germline lookup yields CDR1 PRHDT and CDR2 FYEKMQ (reference sequence). This CDR3 contains 16 residues. Here the CDR3 reads CASSLSLAGNTGDLFF. CDR3 in DNA: TGTGCCAGCAGCTTATCTCTAGCGGGGAACACCGGGGACCTGTTTTTT.

This clonotype was seen many times. This sequence joins TRBV5-1 and TRBJ2-1; the D call may be TRBD1 or TRBD2 (7 bases each). CDR1 SGHRS and CDR2 YFSETQ come from the germline V gene. CDR3 size: 16 residues. With 2 bases removed from V and 0 bases from J, the gap between germline ends came to 12 bases. CDR3 DNA sequence: TGCGCCAGCAGCTTTGGGGGGGACAGCTCCTACAATGAGCAGTTCTTC. Amino acids: CASSFGGDSSYNEQFF.

This chain links TRBV6-7 with TRBJ2-7; 9 bases fit TRBD1. TRBV6-7 is treated as an ORF (open reading frame) with a function not yet certain. The CDR3 spans 14 residues. The trim removed 7 bases at V and 6 bases at J, leaving 10 bases unmatched. The CDR3 DNA reads TGTGCCAGCACCCACAGGGGGCTCCTATGCGAGCAGTACTTC. Amino acids: CASTHRGLLCEQYF.

The chain carries TRBV29-1 and TRBJ1-4, with D possibly matching TRBD1 (5 bases). Trimming left V 1 base short and J 5 bases short, with 11 bases between. This CDR3 is built from 14 residues. Germline lookup yields CDR1 SQVTM and CDR2 ANQGSEA. The CDR3 DNA reads as TGCAGCGTTGAAGTGCGGGGGGGGAATGAAAAACTGTTTTTT. Translation gives CSVEVRGGNEKLFF.

This clonotype was found many times. V usage is TRBV2 and J usage is TRBJ1-4, with D tentatively TRBD1 (5 bases). Trimming left V 6 bases short and J 1 base short, with 12 bases between. Germline V gene lookup returns CDR1 SNHLY and CDR2 FYNNEI. The CDR3 consists of 15 residues. In nucleotides, the CDR3 is TGTGCCAGCAGGGGCGGGGCCTTAACTAATGAAAAACTGTTTTTT. Translating it yields CASRGGALTNEKLFF.

This clonotype was seen more than once but under ten times. The chain recombines TRBV5-6 with TRBJ1-6, with 9 bases identical to TRBD1. The length of the CDR3 is 15 residues. Germline CDR1 and CDR2: SGHDT and YYEEEE. The trim removed 3 bases at V and 7 bases at J, leaving 5 bases unmatched. The CDR3, as DNA: TGTGCCAGCAGCTGGTGGGACAGGGACAATTCACCCCTCCACTTT. As protein: CASSWWDRDNSPLHF.